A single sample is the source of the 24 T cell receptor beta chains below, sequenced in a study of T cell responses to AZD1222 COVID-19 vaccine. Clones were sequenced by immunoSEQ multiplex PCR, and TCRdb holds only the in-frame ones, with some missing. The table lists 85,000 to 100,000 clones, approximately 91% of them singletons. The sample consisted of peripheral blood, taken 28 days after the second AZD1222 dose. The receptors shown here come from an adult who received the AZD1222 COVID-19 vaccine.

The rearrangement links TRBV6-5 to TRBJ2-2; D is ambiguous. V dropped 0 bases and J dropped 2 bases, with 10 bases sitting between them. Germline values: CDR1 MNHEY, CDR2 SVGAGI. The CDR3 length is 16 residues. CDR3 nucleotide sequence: TGTGCCAGCAGTTACTCGTGGCGGCAAAACACCGGGGAGCTGTTTTTT. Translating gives CASSYSWRQNTGELFF.

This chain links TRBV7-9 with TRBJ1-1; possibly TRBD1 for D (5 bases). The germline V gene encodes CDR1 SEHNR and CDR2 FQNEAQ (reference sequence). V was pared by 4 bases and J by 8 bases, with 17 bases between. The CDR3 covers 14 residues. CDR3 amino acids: CASSSQGLRSEAFF. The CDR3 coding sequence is TGTGCCAGCAGCTCGCAGGGTCTCCGAAGCGAAGCTTTCTTT.

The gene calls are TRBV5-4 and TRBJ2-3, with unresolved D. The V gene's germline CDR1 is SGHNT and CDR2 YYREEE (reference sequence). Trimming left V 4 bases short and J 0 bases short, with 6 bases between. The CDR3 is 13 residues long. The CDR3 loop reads CASSELSTDTQYF. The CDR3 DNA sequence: TGTGCCAGCAGCGAGTTAAGCACAGATACGCAGTATTTT. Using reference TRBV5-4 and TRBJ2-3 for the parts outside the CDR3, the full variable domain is ETGVTQSPTHLIKTRGQQVTLRCSSQSGHNTVSWYQQALGQGPQFIFQYYREEENGRGNFPPRFSGLQFPNYSSELNVNALELDDSALYLCASSELSTDTQYFGPGTRLTVL.

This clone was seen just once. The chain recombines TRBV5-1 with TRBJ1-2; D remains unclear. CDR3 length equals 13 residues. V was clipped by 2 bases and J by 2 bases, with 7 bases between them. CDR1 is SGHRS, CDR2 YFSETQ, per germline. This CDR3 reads CASSFGANYGYTF. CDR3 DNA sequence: TGCGCCAGCAGCTTTGGTGCGAACTATGGCTACACCTTC.

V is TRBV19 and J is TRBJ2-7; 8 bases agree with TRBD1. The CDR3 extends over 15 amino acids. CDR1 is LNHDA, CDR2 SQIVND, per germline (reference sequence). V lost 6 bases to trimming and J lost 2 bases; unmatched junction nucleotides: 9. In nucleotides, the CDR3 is TGTGCCAGTAGCGATCCGGGACAGGTGACCTACGAGCAGTACTTC. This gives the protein CASSDPGQVTYEQYF.

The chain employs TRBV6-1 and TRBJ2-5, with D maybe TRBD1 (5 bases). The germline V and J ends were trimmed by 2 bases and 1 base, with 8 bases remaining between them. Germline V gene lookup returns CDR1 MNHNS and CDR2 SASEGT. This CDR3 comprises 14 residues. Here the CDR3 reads CASSEQTAQETQYF. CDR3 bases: TGTGCCAGCAGTGAACAGACAGCCCAAGAGACCCAGTACTTC.

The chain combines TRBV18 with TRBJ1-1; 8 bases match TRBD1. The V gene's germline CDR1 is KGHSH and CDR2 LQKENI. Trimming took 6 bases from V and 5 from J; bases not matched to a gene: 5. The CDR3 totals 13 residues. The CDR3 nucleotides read TGTGCCAGCTCTCTAGACAGGGGTACTGAAGCTTTCTTT. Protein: CASSLDRGTEAFF.

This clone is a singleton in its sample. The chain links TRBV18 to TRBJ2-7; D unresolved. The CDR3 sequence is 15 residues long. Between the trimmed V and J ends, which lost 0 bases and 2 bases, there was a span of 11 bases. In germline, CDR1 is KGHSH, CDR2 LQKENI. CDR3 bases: TGTGCCAGCTCACCACCTGGTGTCGGCCCCTACGAGCAGTACTTC. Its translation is CASSPPGVGPYEQYF.

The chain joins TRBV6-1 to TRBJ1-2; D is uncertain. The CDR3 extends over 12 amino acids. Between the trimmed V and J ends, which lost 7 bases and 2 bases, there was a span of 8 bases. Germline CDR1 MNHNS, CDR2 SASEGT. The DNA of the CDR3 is TGTGCCAGCACAAACACCAACTATGGCTACACCTTC. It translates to CASTNTNYGYTF.

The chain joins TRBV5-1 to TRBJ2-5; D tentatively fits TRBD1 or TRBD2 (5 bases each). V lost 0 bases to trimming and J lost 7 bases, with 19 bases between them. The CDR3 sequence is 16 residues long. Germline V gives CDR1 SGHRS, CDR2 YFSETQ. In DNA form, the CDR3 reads TGCGCCAGCAGCTTGGCCGCTCCGACGGCGAGGGGGACCCAGTACTTC. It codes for CASSLAAPTARGTQYF.

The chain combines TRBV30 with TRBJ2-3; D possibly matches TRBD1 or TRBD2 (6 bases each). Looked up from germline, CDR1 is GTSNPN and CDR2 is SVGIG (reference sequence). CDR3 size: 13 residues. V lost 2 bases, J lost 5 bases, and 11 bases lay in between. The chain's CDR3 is CAWSWGAGDTQYF. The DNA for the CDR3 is TGTGCCTGGAGTTGGGGGGCCGGAGATACGCAGTATTTT.

The CDR3 sequence is CASGLFGRGSNQPQHF. The CDR3 DNA is TGTGCTAGTGGTTTGTTCGGCAGGGGTAGCAATCAGCCCCAGCATTTT. The V and J genes are TRBV12-5 and TRBJ1-5, with a tentative D call TRBD1 (6 bases). Germline CDR1 reads LGHNT; CDR2 reads FRNRAP. Trimming stripped 2 bases from V and 0 bases from J, with 11 bases between. This CDR3 is built from 16 residues.

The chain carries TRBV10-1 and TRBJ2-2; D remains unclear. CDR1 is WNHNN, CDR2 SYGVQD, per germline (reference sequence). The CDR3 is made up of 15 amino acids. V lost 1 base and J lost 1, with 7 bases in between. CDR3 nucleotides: TGCGCCAGCAGTGAGTTTTATTTGAACACCGGGGAGCTGTTTTTT. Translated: CASSEFYLNTGELFF.

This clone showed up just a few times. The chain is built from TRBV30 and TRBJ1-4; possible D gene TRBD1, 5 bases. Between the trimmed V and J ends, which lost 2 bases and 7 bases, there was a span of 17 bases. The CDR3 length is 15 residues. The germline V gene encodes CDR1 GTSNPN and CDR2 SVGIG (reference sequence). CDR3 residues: CAWSKRGPRAEKLFF. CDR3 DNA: TGTGCCTGGAGTAAGAGGGGCCCCCGGGCTGAAAAACTGTTTTTT.

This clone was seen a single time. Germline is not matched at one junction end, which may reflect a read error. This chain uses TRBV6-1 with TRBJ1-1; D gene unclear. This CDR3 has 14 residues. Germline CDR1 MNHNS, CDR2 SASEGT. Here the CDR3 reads CASSEAFDDWEELF. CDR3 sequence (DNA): TGTGCCAGCAGTGAAGCATTCGATGACTGGGAGGAGCTCTTT.

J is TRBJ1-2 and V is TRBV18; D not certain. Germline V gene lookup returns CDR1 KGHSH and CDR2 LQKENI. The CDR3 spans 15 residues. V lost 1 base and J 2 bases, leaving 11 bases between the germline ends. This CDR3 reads CASSPLQEANYGYTF. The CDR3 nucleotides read TGTGCCAGCTCACCACTACAAGAAGCCAACTATGGCTACACCTTC. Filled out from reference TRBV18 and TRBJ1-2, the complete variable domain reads NAGVMQNPRHLVRRRGQEARLRCSPMKGHSHVYWYRQLPEEGLKFMVYLQKENIIDESGMPKERFSAEFPKEGPSILRIQQVVRGDSAAYFCASSPLQEANYGYTFGSGTRLTVV.

The CDR3: CASRYGDRVNEQYF. The CDR3 nucleotides are TGTGCCAGCAGATACGGGGACAGGGTTAACGAGCAGTACTTC. The chain joins TRBV6-5 to TRBJ2-7; the match to TRBD1 covers 9 bases. The germline gives CDR1 MNHEY, CDR2 SVGAGI. This CDR3 has 14 amino acids. With V trimmed by 6 bases and J by 5 bases, 8 bases remained unmatched.

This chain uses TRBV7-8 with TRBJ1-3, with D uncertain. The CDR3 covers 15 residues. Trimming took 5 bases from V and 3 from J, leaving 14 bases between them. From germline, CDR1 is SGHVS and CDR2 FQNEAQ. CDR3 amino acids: CASSLDSGRGNTIYF. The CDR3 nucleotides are TGTGCCAGCAGCCTAGATTCGGGCCGTGGAAACACCATATATTTT.

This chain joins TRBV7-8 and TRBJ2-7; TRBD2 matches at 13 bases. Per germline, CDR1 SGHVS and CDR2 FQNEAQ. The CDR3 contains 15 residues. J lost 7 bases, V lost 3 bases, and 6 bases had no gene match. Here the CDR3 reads CASSLTSGGTWEQYF. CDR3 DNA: TGTGCCAGCAGCTTGACTAGCGGGGGGACCTGGGAGCAGTACTTC.

The CDR3 sequence: CASSSGGVLLPDTQYF. In DNA form, the CDR3 reads TGCGCCAGCAGCTCGGGGGGTGTGCTCCTCCCCGATACGCAGTATTTT. The J gene is TRBJ2-3, the V gene TRBV5-1; 7 nucleotides agree with TRBD2. The CDR3 is 16 residues long. The germline gives CDR1 SGHRS, CDR2 YFSETQ. V was pared by 3 bases and J by 6 bases, with 13 bases of the junction left unmatched.

Here the CDR3 reads CASGATVQGNQPQHF. The CDR3 coding sequence is TGTGCTAGTGGTGCGACAGTTCAAGGCAATCAGCCCCAGCATTTT. This chain uses TRBV12-5 with TRBJ1-5; a weak D match, TRBD1 (5 bases). Per germline, CDR1 LGHNT and CDR2 FRNRAP. The CDR3 spans 15 residues. Trimming pared 5 bases from V and 2 bases from J, leaving 13 bases between. Based on the CDR3 plus reference TRBV12-5 and TRBJ1-5, the full variable domain is DARVTQTPRHKVTEMGQEVTMRCQPILGHNTVFWYRQTMMQGLELLAYFRNRAPLDDSGMPKDRFSAEMPDATLATLKIQPSEPRDSAVYFCASGATVQGNQPQHFGDGTRLSIL.

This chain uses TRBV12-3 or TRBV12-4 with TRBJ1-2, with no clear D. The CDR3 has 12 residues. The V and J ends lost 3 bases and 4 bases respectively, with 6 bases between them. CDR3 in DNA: TGTGCCAGCAGTTTTGGGCGCTATGGCTACACCTTC. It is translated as CASSFGRYGYTF.

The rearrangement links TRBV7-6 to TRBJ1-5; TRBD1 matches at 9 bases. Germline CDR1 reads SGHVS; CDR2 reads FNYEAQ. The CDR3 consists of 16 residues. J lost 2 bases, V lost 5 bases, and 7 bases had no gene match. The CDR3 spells CASSETGGSGNQPQHF. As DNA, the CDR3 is TGTGCCAGCAGCGAAACAGGGGGCTCGGGCAATCAGCCCCAGCATTTT.

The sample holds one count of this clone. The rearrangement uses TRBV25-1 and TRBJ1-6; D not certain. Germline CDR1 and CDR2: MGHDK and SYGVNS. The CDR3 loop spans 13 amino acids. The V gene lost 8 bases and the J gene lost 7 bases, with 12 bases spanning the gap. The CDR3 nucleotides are TGTGCCAGCGCTGGATGGCAAAATTCACCCCTCCACTTT. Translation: CASAGWQNSPLHF. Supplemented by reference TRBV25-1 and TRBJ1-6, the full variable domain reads EADIYQTPRYLVIGTGKKITLECSQTMGHDKMYWYQQDPGMELHLIHYSYGVNSTEKGDLSSESTVSRIRTEHFPLTLESARPSHTSQYLCASAGWQNSPLHFGNGTRLTVT.